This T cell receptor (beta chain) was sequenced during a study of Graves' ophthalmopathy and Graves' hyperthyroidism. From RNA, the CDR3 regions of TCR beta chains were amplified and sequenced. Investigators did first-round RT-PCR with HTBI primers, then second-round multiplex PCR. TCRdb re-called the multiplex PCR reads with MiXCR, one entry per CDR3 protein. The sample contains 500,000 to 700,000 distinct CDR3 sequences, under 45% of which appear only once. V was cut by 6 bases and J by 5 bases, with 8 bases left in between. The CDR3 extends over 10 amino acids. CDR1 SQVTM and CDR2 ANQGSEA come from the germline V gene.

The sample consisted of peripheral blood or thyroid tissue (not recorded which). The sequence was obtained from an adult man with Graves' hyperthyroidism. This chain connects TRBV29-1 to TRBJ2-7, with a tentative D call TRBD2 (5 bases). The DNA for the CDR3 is TGCAGCGTGCTGGGAGACGAGCAGTACTTC. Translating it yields CSVLGDEQYF.